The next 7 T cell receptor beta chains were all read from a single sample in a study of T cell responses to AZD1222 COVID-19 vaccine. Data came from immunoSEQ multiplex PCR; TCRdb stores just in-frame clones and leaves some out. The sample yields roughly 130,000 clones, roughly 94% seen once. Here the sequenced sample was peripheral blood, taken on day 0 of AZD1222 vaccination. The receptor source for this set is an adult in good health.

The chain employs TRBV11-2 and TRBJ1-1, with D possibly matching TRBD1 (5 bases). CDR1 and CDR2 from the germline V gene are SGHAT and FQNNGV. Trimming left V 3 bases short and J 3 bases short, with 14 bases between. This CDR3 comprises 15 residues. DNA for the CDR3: TGTGCCAGCAGCTTCTGGGACGGGACCCACACTGAAGCTTTCTTT. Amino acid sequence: CASSFWDGTHTEAFF. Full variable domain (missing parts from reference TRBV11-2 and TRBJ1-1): EAGVAQSPRYKIIEKRQSVAFWCNPISGHATLYWYQQILGQGPKLLIQFQNNGVVDDSQLPKDRFSAERLKGVDSTLKIQPAKLEDSAVYLCASSFWDGTHTEAFFGQGTRLTVV.

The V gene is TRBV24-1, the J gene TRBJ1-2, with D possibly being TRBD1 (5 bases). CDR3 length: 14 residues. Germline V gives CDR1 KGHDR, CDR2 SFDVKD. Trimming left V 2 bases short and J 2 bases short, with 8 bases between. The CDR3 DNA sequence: TGTGCCACCAGTGATTGGGGCAGCAACTATGGCTACACCTTC. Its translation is CATSDWGSNYGYTF.

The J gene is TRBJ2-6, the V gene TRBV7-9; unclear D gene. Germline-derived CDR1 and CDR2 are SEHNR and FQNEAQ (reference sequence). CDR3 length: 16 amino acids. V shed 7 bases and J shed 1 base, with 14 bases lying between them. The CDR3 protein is CASTQTPASGANVLTF. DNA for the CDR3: TGTGCCAGCACCCAAACCCCCGCATCTGGGGCCAACGTCCTGACTTTC.

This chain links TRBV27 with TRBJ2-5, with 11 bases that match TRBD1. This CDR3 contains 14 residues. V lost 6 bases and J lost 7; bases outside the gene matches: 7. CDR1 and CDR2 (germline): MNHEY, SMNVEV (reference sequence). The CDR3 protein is CASSRDRGDGTQYF. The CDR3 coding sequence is TGTGCCAGCAGCAGGGACAGGGGGGACGGGACCCAGTACTTC.

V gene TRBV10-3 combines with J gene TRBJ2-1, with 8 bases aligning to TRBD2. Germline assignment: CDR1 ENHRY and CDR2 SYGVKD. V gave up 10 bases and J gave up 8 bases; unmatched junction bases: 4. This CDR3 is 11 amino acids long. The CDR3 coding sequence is TGTGCCACCGGGACTAGGGATGAGCAGTTCTTC. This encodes CATGTRDEQFF.

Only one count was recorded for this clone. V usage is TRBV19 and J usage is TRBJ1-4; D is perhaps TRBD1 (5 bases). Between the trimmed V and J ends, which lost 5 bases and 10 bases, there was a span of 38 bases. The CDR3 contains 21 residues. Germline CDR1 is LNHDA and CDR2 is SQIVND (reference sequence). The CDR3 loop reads CASSAAPKSQRRGVNLRKLFF. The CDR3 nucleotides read TGTGCCAGTAGTGCCGCGCCGAAGTCCCAGCGTCGAGGGGTGAATCTGAGAAAACTGTTTTTT.

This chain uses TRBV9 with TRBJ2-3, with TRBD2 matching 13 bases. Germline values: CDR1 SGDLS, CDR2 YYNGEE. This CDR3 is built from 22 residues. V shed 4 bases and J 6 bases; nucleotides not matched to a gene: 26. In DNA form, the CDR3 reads TGTGCCAGCAGCACAACAGCGGTGGGGACTAGCGGGATTAGGGCTTCTGTGGATACGCAGTATTTT. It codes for CASSTTAVGTSGIRASVDTQYF.